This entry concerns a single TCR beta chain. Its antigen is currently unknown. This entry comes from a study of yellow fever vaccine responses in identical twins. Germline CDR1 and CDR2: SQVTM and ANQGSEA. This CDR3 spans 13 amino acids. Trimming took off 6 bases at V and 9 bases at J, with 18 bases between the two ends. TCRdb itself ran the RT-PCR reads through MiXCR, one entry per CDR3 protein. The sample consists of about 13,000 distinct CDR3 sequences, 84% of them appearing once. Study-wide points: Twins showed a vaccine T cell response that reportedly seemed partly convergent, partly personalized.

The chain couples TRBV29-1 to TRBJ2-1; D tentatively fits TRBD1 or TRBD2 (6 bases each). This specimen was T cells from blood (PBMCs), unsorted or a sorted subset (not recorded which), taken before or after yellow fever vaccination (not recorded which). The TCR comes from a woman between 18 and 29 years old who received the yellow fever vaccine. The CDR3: CSVLGGQGTEQFF. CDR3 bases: TGCAGCGTCCTGGGGGGCCAGGGGACTGAGCAGTTCTTC.